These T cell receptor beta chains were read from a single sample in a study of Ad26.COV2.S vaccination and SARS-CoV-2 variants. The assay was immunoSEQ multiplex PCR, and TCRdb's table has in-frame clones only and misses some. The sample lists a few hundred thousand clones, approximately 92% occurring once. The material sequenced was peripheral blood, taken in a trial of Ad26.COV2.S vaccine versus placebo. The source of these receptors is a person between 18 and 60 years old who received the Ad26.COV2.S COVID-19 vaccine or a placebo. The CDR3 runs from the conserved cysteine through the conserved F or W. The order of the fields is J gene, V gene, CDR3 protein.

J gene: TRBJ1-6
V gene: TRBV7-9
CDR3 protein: CASSYGQEGSPLHF

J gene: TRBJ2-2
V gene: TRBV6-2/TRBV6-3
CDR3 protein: CASSSLSVNTGELFF

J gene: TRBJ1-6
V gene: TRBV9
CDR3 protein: CASSVRGESSYNSPLHF

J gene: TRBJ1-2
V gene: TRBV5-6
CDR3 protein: CASSLMRGDYGYTF

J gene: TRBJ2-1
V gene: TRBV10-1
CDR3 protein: CASSDVAGQGARNEQFF

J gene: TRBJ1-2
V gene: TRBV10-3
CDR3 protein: CAVRRGENYGYTF

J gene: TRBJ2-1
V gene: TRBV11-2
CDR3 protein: CASSLGLIRDSPYNEQFF

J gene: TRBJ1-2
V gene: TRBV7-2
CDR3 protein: CASSLADRSYGYTF

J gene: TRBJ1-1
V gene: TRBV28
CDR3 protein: CASMSRDPKAFF

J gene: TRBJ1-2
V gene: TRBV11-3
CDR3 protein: CASSRPGGSGYTF

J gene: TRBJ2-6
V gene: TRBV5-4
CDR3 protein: CASNIGGASSGANVLTF

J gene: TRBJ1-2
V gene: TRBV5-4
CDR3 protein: CASSLEGGYYGYTF

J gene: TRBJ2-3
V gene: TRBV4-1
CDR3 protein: CASRSDRGQYF

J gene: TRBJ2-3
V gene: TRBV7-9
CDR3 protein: CASSLAQPGPSTYTQYF

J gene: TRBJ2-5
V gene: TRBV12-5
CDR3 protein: CASGLVVTGGIETQYF

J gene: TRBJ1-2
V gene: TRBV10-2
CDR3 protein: CASPRGDRGRGRPVGYTF